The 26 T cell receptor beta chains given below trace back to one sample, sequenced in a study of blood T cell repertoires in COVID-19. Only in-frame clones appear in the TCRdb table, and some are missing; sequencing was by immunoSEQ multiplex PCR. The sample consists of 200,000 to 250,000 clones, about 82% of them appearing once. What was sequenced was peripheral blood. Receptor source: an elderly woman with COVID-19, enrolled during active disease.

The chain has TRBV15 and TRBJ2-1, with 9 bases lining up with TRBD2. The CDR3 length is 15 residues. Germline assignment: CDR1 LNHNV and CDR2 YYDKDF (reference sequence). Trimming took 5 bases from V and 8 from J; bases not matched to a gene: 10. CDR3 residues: CATSRPGTSSYEQFF. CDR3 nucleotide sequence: TGTGCCACCAGCCGACCCGGGACTAGCAGCTATGAGCAGTTCTTC.

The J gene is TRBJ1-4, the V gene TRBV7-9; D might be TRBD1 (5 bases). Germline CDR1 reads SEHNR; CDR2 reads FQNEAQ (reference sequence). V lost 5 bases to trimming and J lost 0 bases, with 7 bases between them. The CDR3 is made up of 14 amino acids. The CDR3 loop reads CASSAGSTNEKLFF. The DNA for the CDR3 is TGTGCCAGCAGCGCAGGGTCAACTAATGAAAAACTGTTTTTT.

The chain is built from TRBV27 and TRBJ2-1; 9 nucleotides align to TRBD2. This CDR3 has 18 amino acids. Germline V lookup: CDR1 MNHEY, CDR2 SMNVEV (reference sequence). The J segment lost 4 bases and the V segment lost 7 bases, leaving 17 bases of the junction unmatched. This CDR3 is CASTHIAGAIQKYNEQFF. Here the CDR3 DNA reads TGTGCCAGCACCCATATAGCGGGGGCAATTCAAAAGTACAATGAGCAGTTCTTC.

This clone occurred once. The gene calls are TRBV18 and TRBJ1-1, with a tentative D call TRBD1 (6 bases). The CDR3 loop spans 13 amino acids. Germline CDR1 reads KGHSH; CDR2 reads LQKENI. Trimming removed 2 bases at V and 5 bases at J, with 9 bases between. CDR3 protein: CASSPGGRTEAFF. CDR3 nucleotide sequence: TGTGCCAGCTCACCAGGGGGCAGGACTGAAGCTTTCTTT.

For the CDR3, the DNA is TGTGCCAGCAGCCCGCACGGACAGGGCTACGAGCAGTACTTC. Residues: CASSPHGQGYEQYF. The chain employs TRBV3-1 (or the pseudogene TRBV3-2) and TRBJ2-7; 8 nucleotides line up with TRBD1. J lost 3 bases, V lost 4 bases, and 5 bases had no gene match. The CDR3 spans 14 residues. The V gene's germline CDR1 is LGHDT and CDR2 YNNKEL (reference sequence).

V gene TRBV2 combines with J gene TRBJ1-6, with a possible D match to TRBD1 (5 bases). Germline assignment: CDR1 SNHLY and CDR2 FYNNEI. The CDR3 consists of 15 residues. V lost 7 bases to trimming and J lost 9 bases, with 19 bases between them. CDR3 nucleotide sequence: TGTGCCAGCACCCGGGGGGGTGTAAGAGGTTCACCCCTCCACTTT. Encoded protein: CASTRGGVRGSPLHF.

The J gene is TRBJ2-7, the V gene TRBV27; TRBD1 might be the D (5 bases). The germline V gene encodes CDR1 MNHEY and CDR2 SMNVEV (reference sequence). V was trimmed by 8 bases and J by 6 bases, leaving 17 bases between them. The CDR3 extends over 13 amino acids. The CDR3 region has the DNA TGTGCCAGCCGGGCCCTGACAGCGACCGAGCAGTACTTC. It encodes CASRALTATEQYF.

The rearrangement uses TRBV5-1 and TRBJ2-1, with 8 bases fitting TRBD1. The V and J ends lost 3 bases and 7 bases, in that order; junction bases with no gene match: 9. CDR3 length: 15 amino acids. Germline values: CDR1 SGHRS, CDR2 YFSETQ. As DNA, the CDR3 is TGCGCCAGCAGCTCCAACCACAGGGGGTTAAATGAGCAGTTCTTC. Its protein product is CASSSNHRGLNEQFF.

The CDR3 protein is CASTSKVRGNEKLFF. CDR3 nucleotides: TGTGCCAGCACCTCAAAGGTGAGGGGGAATGAAAAACTGTTTTTT. The gene calls are TRBV28 and TRBJ1-4, with D possibly matching TRBD1 (6 bases). Germline lookup yields CDR1 MDHEN and CDR2 SYDVKM. The V gene lost 7 bases and the J gene lost 5 bases, with 17 bases spanning the gap. CDR3 length equals 15 residues. Full variable domain (missing parts from reference TRBV28 and TRBJ1-4): DVKVTQSSRYLVKRTGEKVFLECVQDMDHENMFWYRQDPGLGLRLIYFSYDVKMKEKGDIPEGYSVSREKKERFSLILESASTNQTSMYLCASTSKVRGNEKLFFGSGTQLSVL.

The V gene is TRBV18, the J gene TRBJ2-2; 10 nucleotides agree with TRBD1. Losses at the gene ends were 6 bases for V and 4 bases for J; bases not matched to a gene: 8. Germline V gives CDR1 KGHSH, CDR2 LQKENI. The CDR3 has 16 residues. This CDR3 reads CASSSGQGGITGELFF. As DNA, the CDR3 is TGTGCCAGCTCGTCAGGACAGGGGGGAATCACCGGGGAGCTGTTTTTT.

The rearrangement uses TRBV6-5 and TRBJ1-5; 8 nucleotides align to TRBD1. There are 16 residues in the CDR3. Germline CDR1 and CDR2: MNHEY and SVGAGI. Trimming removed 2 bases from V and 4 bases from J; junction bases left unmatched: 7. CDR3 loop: CASSYPTGDWNQPQHF. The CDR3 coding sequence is TGTGCCAGCAGTTACCCGACAGGGGATTGGAATCAGCCCCAGCATTTT.

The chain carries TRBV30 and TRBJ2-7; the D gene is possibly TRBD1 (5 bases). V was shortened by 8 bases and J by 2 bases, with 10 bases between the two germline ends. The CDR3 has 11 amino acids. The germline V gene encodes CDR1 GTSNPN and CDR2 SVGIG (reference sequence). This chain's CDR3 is CAGQTAYEQYF. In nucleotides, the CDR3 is TGTGCCGGGCAGACAGCCTACGAGCAGTACTTC.

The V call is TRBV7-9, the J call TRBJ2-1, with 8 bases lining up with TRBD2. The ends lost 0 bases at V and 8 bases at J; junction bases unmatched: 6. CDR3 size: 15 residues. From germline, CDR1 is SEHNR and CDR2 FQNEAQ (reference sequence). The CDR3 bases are TGTGCCAGCAGCTTAGCGCTTGCGGGGGGCGATGAGCAGTTCTTC. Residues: CASSLALAGGDEQFF.

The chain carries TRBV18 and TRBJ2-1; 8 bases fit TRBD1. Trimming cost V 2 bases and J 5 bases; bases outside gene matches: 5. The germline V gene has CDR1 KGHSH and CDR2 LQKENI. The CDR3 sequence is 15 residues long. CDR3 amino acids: CASSPGGQGNNEQFF. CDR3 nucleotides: TGTGCCAGCTCACCAGGAGGACAGGGAAACAATGAGCAGTTCTTC.

CDR3 DNA: TGTGCCAGCAAAGCGGGGGCGAACACCGGGGAGCTGTTTTTT. Protein sequence: CASKAGANTGELFF. The chain carries TRBV2 and TRBJ2-2; 8 bases align to TRBD2. Trimming took 7 bases from V and 0 from J; bases not matched to a gene: 1. CDR1 SNHLY and CDR2 FYNNEI come from the germline V gene. The CDR3 covers 14 residues. Based on the CDR3 plus reference TRBV2 and TRBJ2-2, the full variable domain is EPEVTQTPSHQVTQMGQEVILRCVPISNHLYFYWYRQILGQKVEFLVSFYNNEISEKSEIFDDQFSVERPDGSNFTLKIRSTKLEDSAMYFCASKAGANTGELFFGEGSRLTVL.

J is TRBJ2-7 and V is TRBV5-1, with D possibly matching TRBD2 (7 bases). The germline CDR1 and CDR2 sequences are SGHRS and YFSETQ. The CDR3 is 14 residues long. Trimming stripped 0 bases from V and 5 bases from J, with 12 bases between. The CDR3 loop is CASSLVGGPNEQYV. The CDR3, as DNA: TGCGCCAGCAGCTTGGTGGGGGGGCCCAACGAGCAGTACGTC.

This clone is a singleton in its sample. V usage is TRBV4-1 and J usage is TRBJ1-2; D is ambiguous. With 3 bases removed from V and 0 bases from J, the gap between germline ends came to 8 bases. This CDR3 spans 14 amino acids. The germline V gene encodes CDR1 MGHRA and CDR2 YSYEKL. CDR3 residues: CASSQTVANYGYTF. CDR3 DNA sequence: TGCGCCAGCAGCCAGACTGTAGCTAACTATGGCTACACCTTC.

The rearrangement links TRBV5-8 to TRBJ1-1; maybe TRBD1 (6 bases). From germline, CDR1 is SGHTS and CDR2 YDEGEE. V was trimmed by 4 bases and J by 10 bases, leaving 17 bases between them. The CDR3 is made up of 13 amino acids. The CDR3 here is CASSPHRALLAFF. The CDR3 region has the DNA TGTGCCAGCAGCCCCCACAGGGCCCTCTTAGCTTTCTTT.

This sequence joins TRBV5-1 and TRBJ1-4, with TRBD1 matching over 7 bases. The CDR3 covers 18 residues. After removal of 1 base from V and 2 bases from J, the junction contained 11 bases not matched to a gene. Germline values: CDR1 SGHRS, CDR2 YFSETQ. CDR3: CASSLTGAVVFTNEKLFF. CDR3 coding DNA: TGCGCCAGCAGCTTGACAGGGGCGGTCGTTTTTACTAATGAAAAACTGTTTTTT.

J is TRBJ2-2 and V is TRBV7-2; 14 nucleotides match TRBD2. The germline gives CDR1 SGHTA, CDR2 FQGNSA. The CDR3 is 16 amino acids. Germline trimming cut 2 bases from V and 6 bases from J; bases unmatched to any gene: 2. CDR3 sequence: CASSLPTSGGAGELFF. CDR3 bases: TGTGCCAGCAGCTTACCGACTAGCGGGGGGGCCGGGGAGCTGTTTTTT.

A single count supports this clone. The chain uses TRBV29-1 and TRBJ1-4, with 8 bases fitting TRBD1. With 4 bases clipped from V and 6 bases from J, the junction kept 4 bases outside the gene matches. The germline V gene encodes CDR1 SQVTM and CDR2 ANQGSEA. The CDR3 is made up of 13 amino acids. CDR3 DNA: TGCAGCGTTGGACAGGGGTTGGATGAAAAACTGTTTTTT. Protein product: CSVGQGLDEKLFF.

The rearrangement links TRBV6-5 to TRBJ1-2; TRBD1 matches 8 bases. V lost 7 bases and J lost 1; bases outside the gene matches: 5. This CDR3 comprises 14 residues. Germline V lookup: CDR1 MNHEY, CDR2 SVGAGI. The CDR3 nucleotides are TGTGCCAGCATGACGGACAGGGATAACTATGGCTACACCTTC. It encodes CASMTDRDNYGYTF.

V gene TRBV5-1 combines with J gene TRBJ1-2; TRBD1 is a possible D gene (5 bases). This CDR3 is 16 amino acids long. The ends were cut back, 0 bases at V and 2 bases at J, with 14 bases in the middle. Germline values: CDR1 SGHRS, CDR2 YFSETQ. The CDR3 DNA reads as TGCGCCAGCAGCTTGGGAGTGGGGCTTAAAAACTATGGCTACACCTTC. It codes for CASSLGVGLKNYGYTF.

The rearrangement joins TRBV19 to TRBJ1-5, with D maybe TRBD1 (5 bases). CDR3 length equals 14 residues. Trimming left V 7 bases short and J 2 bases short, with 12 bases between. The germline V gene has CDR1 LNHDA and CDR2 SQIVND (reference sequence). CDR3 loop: CASTGGLGNQPQHF. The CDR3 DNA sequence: TGTGCCAGTACGGGGGGGTTAGGCAATCAGCCCCAGCATTTT.

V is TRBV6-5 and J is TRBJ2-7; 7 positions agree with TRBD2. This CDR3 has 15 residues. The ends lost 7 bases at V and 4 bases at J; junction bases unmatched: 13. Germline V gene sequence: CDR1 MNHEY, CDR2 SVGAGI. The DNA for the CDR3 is TGTGCCAGCACTTTAGAGCCGGGGGGACCGTACGAGCAGTACTTC. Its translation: CASTLEPGGPYEQYF.

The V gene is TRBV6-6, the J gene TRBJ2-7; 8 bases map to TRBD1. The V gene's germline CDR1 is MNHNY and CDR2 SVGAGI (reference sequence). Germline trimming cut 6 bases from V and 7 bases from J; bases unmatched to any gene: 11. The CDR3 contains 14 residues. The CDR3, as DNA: TGTGCCAGCAGCGGGACAGGCACAGGAGGGGAGCAGTACGTC. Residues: CASSGTGTGGEQYV.